This TCR beta chain originates from a study of identical twins. Overall study findings and caveats: Models underestimated TCR alpha sharing (out-of-frame) in monozygotic twins.

As to this clonotype: The antigen remains undetermined.

It was template switching that added a universal primer site, and there were unique molecular identifiers on the cDNA. TCRdb passed the 5' RACE reads through MiXCR, listing each CDR3 protein once. The top ten clones hold nearly 0.45% of a sample with fewer than 550,000 distinct CDR3 sequences, roughly 15% of them seen once. All donors were healthy Caucasians. The CDR3 is 14 residues long. V shed 6 bases and J 1 base; nucleotides not matched to a gene: 2. Germline V CDR1 and CDR2: MNHNS, SASEGT. These sequences were also reported in another study, on yellow fever vaccine responses in identical twins.

Sequencing was carried out using CD4+ T cells sorted from blood. The receptor's source is a woman aged 18-30 years in good health. This chain joins TRBV6-1 and TRBJ2-3; 9 nucleotides agree with TRBD1. The CDR3 DNA reads as TGTGCCAGCAGCACAGGGGGCGGCACAGATACGCAGTATTTT. This gives the protein CASSTGGGTDTQYF.